This entry is about one TCR beta chain. This CDR3 is built from 15 residues. Germline V lookup: CDR1 MGHRA, CDR2 YSYEKL. Trimming cost V 0 bases and J 5 bases; bases outside gene matches: 5. The entry originates in a study of molecular identifiers for immune sequencing clone quantification. Bulk TCR libraries used previously described methods and listed TCR primers. Via MiXCR, TCRdb re-called the PCR reads, giving one row per CDR3 protein. Here the sample spans around 470,000 distinct CDR3 sequences, around 23% being singletons. The sample was naive CD8+ T cells from blood, with Jurkat cell RNA spiked in. Indicated subset: FACS-sorted CD8+CD4-CCR7+CD45RA+ naive T cells. V and J are TRBV4-1 and TRBJ2-7, with TRBD1 identical over 9 bases. The clonotype was recovered from a human donor in good health. Some libraries in this study had Jurkat cell RNA spiked in. The CDR3 DNA sequence: TGCGCCAGCAGCCAAGATGGGACAGGGAGTAACGAGCAGTACTTC. Translated, it gives CASSQDGTGSNEQYF.